This T cell receptor (beta chain) was identified during a study of PD-L1 blockade in urothelial cancer. Study details: About 90% of the roughly 29 patients were men with bladder-origin urothelial cancer. Reported median T cell count for blood samples was more than 140,000. Prior chemotherapy in patients spanned 0 to 3 regimens.

Specified time point: pretreatment peripheral blood. The table lists this clone with a few counts. Antigen: not known. Assay used: immunoSEQ multiplex PCR; TCRdb lists only in-frame clones, some missing. The sample holds about 88,000 clones, roughly nine tenths seen once. There are 17 residues in the CDR3. V lost 0 bases and J lost 6; bases outside the gene matches: 11. Germline CDR1 SGHNT, CDR2 YYREEE (reference sequence). Study results and limitations: Lower than median blood TCR clonality before treatment predicted better survival.

The chain uses TRBV5-4 and TRBJ2-2, with TRBD1 identical over 7 bases. This clonotype originated in a woman aged 80 or older with urothelial cancer. The sample here was PBMCs, taken around atezolizumab (anti-PD-L1) treatment. The CDR3, as DNA: TGTGCCAGCAGCTTGGCCAAGACAGGGAAGCACCCCGGGGAGCTGTTTTTT. This translates into CASSLAKTGKHPGELFF.